This T cell receptor (beta chain) was identified during a study of cytomegalovirus exposure and HLA in healthy donors. With 60 Vbeta and 13 Jbeta primers, the PCR was carried out. Libraries were prepared by immunoSEQ multiplex PCR; TCRdb keeps only in-frame clonotypes and omits some of them. The table records under 200,000 clones, approximately 70% of them present only once. The CDR3 runs to 17 residues. The chain combines TRBV21-1 with TRBJ2-5; the DNA was not compared with TRBD1, the D call given in the table. TRBV21-1 is termed a pseudogene. The material sequenced was PBMCs. The source is a woman between 40 and 50 years old in good health and CMV-seropositive. The CDR3 loop reads CASSKGCTASTQETQYF. In DNA form, the CDR3 reads TGTGCCAGCAGCAAAGGATGCACAGCTTCGACCCAAGAGACCCAGTACTTC.